This T cell receptor (beta chain) stems from a study of cytomegalovirus exposure and HLA in healthy donors. Amplification used 60 Vbeta primers and 13 Jbeta primers. Profiled with immunoSEQ multiplex PCR; TCRdb holds only in-frame clones, not every one. The sample lists about 200,000 clones; over 65% were seen once. This clone came up a few times. The germline V gene encodes CDR1 MGHRA and CDR2 YSYEKL. The CDR3 extends over 14 amino acids. The ends lost 3 bases at V and 2 bases at J; junction bases unmatched: 4. This chain uses TRBV4-1 with TRBJ2-7; 7 nucleotides match TRBD1. The sequencing input was PBMCs. The source is a woman in her twenties or thirties in good health and CMV-seronegative. In DNA form, the CDR3 reads TGCGCCAGCAGCCAGATGGGACAGCCCTACGAGCAGTACTTC. Translation gives CASSQMGQPYEQYF.